The clone carrying this T cell receptor (beta chain) was counted only a few times. The antigen remains unidentified. Germline CDR1 SGHRS, CDR2 YFSETQ. This CDR3 spans 14 amino acids. Unmatched junction bases numbered 4, after V lost 4 bases and J lost 2 bases. This sample was taken from a study of T cell repertoires in cytomegalovirus infection. Study results and caveats: Clonotype analysis showed dominance of the ex vivo response by HLA-C-restricted CMV-specific TCR beta clonotypes.

TCRdb analysed the reads with MiXCR anew, one entry per CDR3 protein. There are around 130,000 distinct CDR3 sequences in the sample; 8% to 9% occur only once, and 9.5% to 13% lies in the top ten. The sample taken for sequencing was PBMCs. The sequence was collected from a human donor in good health (CMV status not recorded). Some clones in this sample may be carry-over from other donors' samples. This chain joins TRBV5-1 and TRBJ1-2; 8 bases map to TRBD1. The CDR3 sequence: CASSAGQANYGYTF. CDR3 nucleotides: TGCGCCAGCAGCGCGGGACAGGCCAACTATGGCTACACCTTC.